The rows below give T cell receptor beta chains drawn from one sample of a study of identical twins. TCRdb reprocessed the 5' RACE reads via MiXCR and lists one record per CDR3 protein. The repertoire holds around 340,000 distinct CDR3 sequences, with 9% to 15% as singletons. Separately, the same data were catalogued under a study of yellow fever vaccine responses in identical twins.

The source material was CD8+ T cells sorted from blood. The source of these receptors is a woman aged 18-29 years in good health. The CDR3 runs from the conserved cysteine through the conserved F or W. Fields, in order: V gene, D gene, clone size, J gene, CDR3 DNA, CDR3 protein. D genes are given only for firm matches. Expanded clones get a size class; other rows say once, few or many, or leave the size out.

TRBV7-9	NA	few	TRBJ2-7	TGTGCCAGCAGCCCCCTGGCGGGACAGATCTACGAGCAGTACTTC	CASSPLAGQIYEQYF
TRBV28	NA	NA	TRBJ2-5	TGTGCCAGCAGTACCCCCAACGGGCTCCAAGAGACCCAGTACTTC	CASSTPNGLQETQYF
TRBV7-9	TRBD2	NA	TRBJ2-1	TGTGCCAGCAGCTCCCCATGGGAGGGAGAACCCTACAATGAGCAGTTCTTC	CASSSPWEGEPYNEQFF
TRBV20-1	NA	many	TRBJ2-2	TGCAGTGCTAGAGCAATAGTTGACGGAGACACCGGGGAGCTGTTTTTT	CSARAIVDGDTGELFF
TRBV15	TRBD2	NA	TRBJ2-1	TGTGCCACCAGCAGAGACCCCCTGGGACTAGCGGGAGGGGATGAGCAGTTCTTC	CATSRDPLGLAGGDEQFF
TRBV13	NA	few	TRBJ2-1	TGTGCCAGCAGCGCTAGCGGACAGCGGGTTGGAGATGAGCAGTTCTTC	CASSASGQRVGDEQFF
TRBV28	NA	few	TRBJ2-7	TGTGCCAGCAGTTTCCGCCCGACTGAGGAGCAGTACTTC	CASSFRPTEEQYF
TRBV24-1	NA	few	TRBJ2-3	TGTGCCACCGGTTCCTCCGACTTGGGACTGAAGGACACAGATACGCAGTATTTT	CATGSSDLGLKDTDTQYF
TRBV7-9	NA	NA	TRBJ2-1	TGTGCCAGCAGCTTTTTCGCCGCCTCCTACAATGAGCAGTTCTTC	CASSFFAASYNEQFF
TRBV28	TRBD2	NA	TRBJ2-3	TGTGCCAGCAGCCTAGGACTAGCGGGGATGACAGATACGCAGTATTTT	CASSLGLAGMTDTQYF
TRBV14	NA	few	TRBJ2-1	TGTGCCAGCAGCCTCTGGGAACACAATGAGCAGTTCTTC	CASSLWEHNEQFF
TRBV9	TRBD2	many	TRBJ2-3	TGTGCCAGCAGCGTAAGAGCCGGGGGGGCCGGAGATACGCAGTATTTT	CASSVRAGGAGDTQYF
TRBV4-1	NA	few	TRBJ2-2	TGCGCCAGCAGCTTGTCGGGACTCACCACCGGGGAGCTGTTTTTT	CASSLSGLTTGELFF
TRBV7-9	TRBD2	NA	TRBJ2-3	TGTGCCAGCAGCGTTAGCGGGGGATTCACAGATACGCAGTATTTT	CASSVSGGFTDTQYF
TRBV7-9	TRBD2	many	TRBJ2-7	TGTGCCAGCAGCTCCCTACCGGGGGGAGAGGCTTACGAGCAGTACTTC	CASSSLPGGEAYEQYF
TRBV25-1	NA	few	TRBJ2-1	TGTGCCAGCACAAGGGGACCTTACAATGAGCAGTTCTTC	CASTRGPYNEQFF
TRBV24-1	NA	NA	TRBJ2-2	TGTGCCACCAGTGATTTGCGGAGCGCGAACACCGGGGAGCTGTTTTTT	CATSDLRSANTGELFF
TRBV29-1	TRBD2	many	TRBJ2-5	TGCAGCGTTGAAGGACTAGCCGAAGAGACCCAGTACTTC	CSVEGLAEETQYF
TRBV15	NA	NA	TRBJ2-5	TGTGCCACCAGCAGAGGCGTGCGACGCCCCACGAAGGAAGAGACCCAGTACTTC	CATSRGVRRPTKEETQYF
TRBV14	TRBD1	few	TRBJ1-1	TGTGCCAGCAGCCAAGAGGGACAGGGAGGCACTGAAGCTTTCTTT	CASSQEGQGGTEAFF
TRBV19	NA	NA	TRBJ2-6	TGTGCCAGTAGTTTCCCAGTCTCTGGGGCCAACGTCCTGACTTTC	CASSFPVSGANVLTF
TRBV9	NA	many	TRBJ1-1	TGTGCCAGCAGCGTGGACAGACTCATGAACACTGAAGCTTTCTTT	CASSVDRLMNTEAFF
TRBV29-1	NA	NA	TRBJ2-3	TGCAGCGTTCGCAGGGGGGCAGATACGCAGTATTTT	CSVRRGADTQYF
TRBV7-9	NA	NA	TRBJ2-1	TGTGCCAGCAGCTCCCCCCTACGAAATGAGCAGTTCTTC	CASSSPLRNEQFF
TRBV12-3/TRBV12-4	TRBD1	many	TRBJ2-1	TGTGCCAGCAAGAATACAGGGGGCCTCTACAATGAGCAGTTCTTC	CASKNTGGLYNEQFF
TRBV9	NA	few	TRBJ1-6	TGTGCCAGCAGCCCGTCGGGGGTTAGTTCACCCCTCCACTTT	CASSPSGVSSPLHF
TRBV29-1	NA	NA	TRBJ2-3	TGCAGCGTGCCCCAGGGACTGACAACAGATACGCAGTATTTT	CSVPQGLTTDTQYF
TRBV5-6	NA	few	TRBJ1-1	TGTGCCAGCAGCTTGGAAGCGGGTCATACAGAAGCTTTCTTT	CASSLEAGHTEAFF
TRBV24-1	NA	NA	TRBJ2-5	TGTGCCACCAGTGGGCCCCAAGAGACCCAGTACTTC	CATSGPQETQYF
TRBV4-1	NA	many	TRBJ1-1	TGCGCCAGCAGCCAAGTTAGCACTGAAGCTTTCTTT	CASSQVSTEAFF
TRBV5-6	NA	NA	TRBJ2-7	TGTGCCAGCAGCTTATTCTGGGGCGCCTACGAGCAGTACTTC	CASSLFWGAYEQYF
TRBV11-2	NA	few	TRBJ1-1	TGTGCCAGCAGCTTAGGGAAATACATGAACACTGAAGCTTTCTTT	CASSLGKYMNTEAFF
TRBV5-1	NA	many	TRBJ2-3	TGCGCCAGCAGCTTGATCGGCAGGGGCACAGATACGCAGTATTTT	CASSLIGRGTDTQYF
TRBV7-3	TRBD2	NA	TRBJ2-1	TGTGCCAGCAGCTCTCCGGCGGGAGGGCTTTTAAATGAGCAGTTCTTC	CASSSPAGGLLNEQFF
TRBV12-3/TRBV12-4	TRBD2	NA	TRBJ2-7	TGTGCCAGCAGTACTAGCGGGAGGGGATACGAGCAGTACTTC	CASSTSGRGYEQYF
TRBV3-1	NA	many	TRBJ2-1	TGTGCCAGCAGCCAAATGCGGGTGAGGGAGCAGTTCTTC	CASSQMRVREQFF
TRBV10-3	NA	few	TRBJ2-2	TGTGCCATCAGTGAGACGTTAGATCCGAACACCGGGGAGCTGTTTTTT	CAISETLDPNTGELFF
TRBV6-1	TRBD2	few	TRBJ2-3	TGTGCCAGCAGTGAATGGCTAGCGGGGGATACGCGGTATTTT	CASSEWLAGDTRYF
TRBV3-1	TRBD2	NA	TRBJ2-3	TGTGCCAGCAGCCTACCATCCGGGACTAGTCCAGATACGCAGTATTTT	CASSLPSGTSPDTQYF
TRBV27	TRBD1	once	TRBJ2-1	TGTGCCAGCAGTTCAACCCCAGGGGGTGTGAGTTATAATGAGCAGTTCTTC	CASSSTPGGVSYNEQFF
TRBV7-9	TRBD1	NA	TRBJ2-3	TGTGCCAGCAGCCTCAAGGACAGGGGCACAGATACGCAGTATTTT	CASSLKDRGTDTQYF
TRBV12-2	NA	NA	TRBJ2-4	TGTGCAAGTCGCTTAGCCCCAGACGGCATTCAGTACTTC	CASRLAPDGIQYF
TRBV12-3/TRBV12-4	NA	NA	TRBJ2-5	TGTGCCATCAGTTTAGCGCTTGCGGGGCCTAGGGAGACCCAGTACTTC	CAISLALAGPRETQYF
TRBV7-6	TRBD2	many	TRBJ2-7	TGTGCCAGCAGCGAACCGGGACTAGCGGGATTTTACGAGCAGTACTTC	CASSEPGLAGFYEQYF
TRBV27	NA	few	TRBJ2-1	TGTGCCAGCACCTCTATCCGAGATGAGCAGTTCTTC	CASTSIRDEQFF
TRBV6-1	TRBD1	few	TRBJ2-2	TGTGCCAGCAGTGCCGGGACAGGGGTTGATGGGAACACCGGGGAGCTGTTTTTT	CASSAGTGVDGNTGELFF
TRBV9	NA	few	TRBJ2-3	TGTGCCAGCAGCGAGTACGGAACCACAGATACGCAGTATTTT	CASSEYGTTDTQYF